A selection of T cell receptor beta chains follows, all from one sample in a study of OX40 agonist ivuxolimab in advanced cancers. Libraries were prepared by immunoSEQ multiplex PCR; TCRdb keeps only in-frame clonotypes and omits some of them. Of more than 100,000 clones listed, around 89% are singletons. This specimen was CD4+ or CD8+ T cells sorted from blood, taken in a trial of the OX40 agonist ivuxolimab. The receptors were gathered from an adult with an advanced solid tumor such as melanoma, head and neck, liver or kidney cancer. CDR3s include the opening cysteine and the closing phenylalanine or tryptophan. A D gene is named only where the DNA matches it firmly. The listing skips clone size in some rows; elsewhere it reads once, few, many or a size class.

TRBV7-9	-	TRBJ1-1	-	TGTGCCAGCAGCCGAGGACAGCAGGCCTCTGAAGCTTTCTTT	CASSRGQQASEAFF
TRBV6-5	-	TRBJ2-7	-	TGTGCCAGCAGTAAGTCTGGGATAGGGGTCTACGAGCAGTACTTC	CASSKSGIGVYEQYF
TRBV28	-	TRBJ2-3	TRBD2	TGTGCCAGCCCACCTAGCGGGGGGAGCACAGATACGCAGTATTTT	CASPPSGGSTDTQYF
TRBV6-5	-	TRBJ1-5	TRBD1	TGTGCCAGCAGGCAGACAGGGGGAAACAATCAGCCCCAGCATTTT	CASRQTGGNNQPQHF
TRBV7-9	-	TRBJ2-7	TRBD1	TGTGCCAGCAGCCCCCAGGGGACAGCCGGTGTCGTCCAGTACTTC	CASSPQGTAGVVQYF
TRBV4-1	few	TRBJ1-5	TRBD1	TGCGCCAGCAGCCAGACAGGGGTGGGAAATCAGCCCCAGCATTTT	CASSQTGVGNQPQHF
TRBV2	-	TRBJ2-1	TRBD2	TGTGCCAGCAGTGAAAAAAGCGGGGGGGCCTACAATGAGCAGTTCTTC	CASSEKSGGAYNEQFF
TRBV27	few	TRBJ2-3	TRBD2	TGTGCCAGCAGTTTTTCCGCTAGCGGGGGCCCAACGCAGTATTTT	CASSFSASGGPTQYF
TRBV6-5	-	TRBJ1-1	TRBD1	TGTGCCAGCAGTTTAACCCAGGGGGCAAGCACTGAAGCTTTCTTT	CASSLTQGASTEAFF
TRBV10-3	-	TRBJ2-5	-	TGTGCCATCAAGGGCTCCGGGGATGAGACCCAGTACTTC	CAIKGSGDETQYF
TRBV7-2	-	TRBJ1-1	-	TGTGCCAGCAGCCTCCCGACGTACACTGAAGCTTTCTTT	CASSLPTYTEAFF
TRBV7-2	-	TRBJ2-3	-	TGTGCCAGCAGCTTTTCAGGGTACACAGATACGCAGTATTTT	CASSFSGYTDTQYF
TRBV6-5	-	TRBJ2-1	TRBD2	TGTGCCAGCAGTTACCAAGGCCTAGCGGGGGCCAATGAGCAGTTCTTC	CASSYQGLAGANEQFF
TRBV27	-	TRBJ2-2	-	TGTGCCAGCAGTTTAAGGGCAGGGGCGGACACCGGGGAGCTGTTTTTT	CASSLRAGADTGELFF
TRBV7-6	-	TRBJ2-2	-	TGTGCCAGCAGAGAAATGGCAGTAAGCACCGGGGAGCTGTTTTTT	CASREMAVSTGELFF
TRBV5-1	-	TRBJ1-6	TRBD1	TGCGCCAGCAGCTCAGGACAGGACACCTATAATTCACCCCTCCACTTT	CASSSGQDTYNSPLHF
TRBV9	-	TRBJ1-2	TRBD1	TGTGCCAGCAGCACGACAGCCGGGACAGGGGCCTATGGCTACACCTTC	CASSTTAGTGAYGYTF
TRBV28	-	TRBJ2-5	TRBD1	TGTGCCAGCAGCCTGGGACAGGGAGAGACCCAGTACTTC	CASSLGQGETQYF
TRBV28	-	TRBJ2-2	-	TGTGCCAGCAGGCCCGACAGAGCAGCCGGGGAGCTGTTTTTT	CASRPDRAAGELFF
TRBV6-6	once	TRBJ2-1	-	TGTGCCAGCAGTTACTTGACAGTGGGAGGTGAGCAGTTCTTC	CASSYLTVGGEQFF
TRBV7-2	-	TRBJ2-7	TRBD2	TGTGCCAGCAGCCTCTGGACTAGCGAATCCTACGAGCAGTACTTC	CASSLWTSESYEQYF
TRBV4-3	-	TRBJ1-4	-	TGCGCCAGCAGCCAAGAGGAGGGAAGAGGCGAAAAACTGTTTTTT	CASSQEEGRGEKLFF
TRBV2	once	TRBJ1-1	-	TGTGCCAGCAGTGTTTTAGGGGTGAACACTGAAGCTTTCTTT	CASSVLGVNTEAFF
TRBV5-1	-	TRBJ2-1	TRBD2	TGCGCCAGCAGCTTGGGGACTAGCGGGGCCTATACTGATGAGCAGTTCTTC	CASSLGTSGAYTDEQFF
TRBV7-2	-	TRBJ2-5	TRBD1	TGTGCCAGCAGCTTTAAAACCGGGACAGGGTTGGAGACCCAGTACTTC	CASSFKTGTGLETQYF
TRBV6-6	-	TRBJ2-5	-	TGTGCCAGCAGTTACGATGGGGGCGGGTGGGAGACCCAGTACTTC	CASSYDGGGWETQYF
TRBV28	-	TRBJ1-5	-	TGTGCCAGCAGTTCTCGTCAGCCCCAGCATTTT	CASSSRQPQHF
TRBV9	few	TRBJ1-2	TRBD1	TGTGCCAGCAGCGCCGGGACAGCGCCTAACACCTTC	CASSAGTAPNTF
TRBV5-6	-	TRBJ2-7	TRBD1	TGTGCCAGCAGCTTGGACTTAGGGACAGGGTTTATCTCTTACGAGCAGTACTTC	CASSLDLGTGFISYEQYF
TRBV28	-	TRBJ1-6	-	TGTGCCATTCTTCGGGGCACAAGGGAAAATTCACCCCTCCACTTT	CAILRGTRENSPLHF
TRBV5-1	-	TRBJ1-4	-	TGCGCCAGCAGGACAGGAGAAAATGAAAAACTGTTTTTT	CASRTGENEKLFF
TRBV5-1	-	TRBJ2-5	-	TGCGCCAGCAGCTTGGGGACAGATCAAGAGACCCAGTACTTC	CASSLGTDQETQYF
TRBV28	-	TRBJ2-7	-	TGTGCCAGCAGTTTGGACAGATACGAGCAGTACTTC	CASSLDRYEQYF
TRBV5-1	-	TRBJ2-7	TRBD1	TGCGCCAGCAGCTTGGTAGGACAGGGTTACGAGCAGTACTTC	CASSLVGQGYEQYF
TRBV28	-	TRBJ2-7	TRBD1	TGTGCCAGCAGTTCCCCCGGGACAGGGGTCTACGAGCAGTACTTC	CASSSPGTGVYEQYF
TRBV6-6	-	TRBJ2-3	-	TGTGCTACCAGGGGACCCCTCACAGATACGCAGTATTTT	CATRGPLTDTQYF
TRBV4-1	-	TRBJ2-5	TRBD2	TGCGCCAGCAGCCAAGACCGGGGACTAGCGGGGGGGGCCCAGTACTTC	CASSQDRGLAGGAQYF
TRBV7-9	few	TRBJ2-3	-	TGTGCCAGCAGCTTCGACAGTCGATATACGCAGTATTTT	CASSFDSRYTQYF